The 10 T cell receptor beta chains below all came from one sample that was sequenced in a study of identical twins. TCRdb independently ran MiXCR on the 5' RACE reads; one entry per CDR3 protein. The sample lists around 530,000 distinct CDR3 sequences, roughly 15% occurring once. These data were likewise used in another study, on yellow fever vaccine responses in identical twins.

Sequences were obtained from CD4+ T cells sorted from blood. Receptors were obtained from a woman aged 18 to 35 in good health.

The rearrangement links TRBV7-9 to TRBJ2-2; D uncertain. Germline V gives CDR1 SEHNR, CDR2 FQNEAQ (reference sequence). The CDR3 covers 15 residues. Trimming removed 5 bases at V and 5 bases at J, with 15 bases between. CDR3 DNA: TGTGCCAGCAGCCGGTCCCCCGGTTCAACCGGGGAGCTGTTTTTT. Residues: CASSRSPGSTGELFF.

The chain uses TRBV6-2 or TRBV6-3 and TRBJ2-1; 13 bases align to TRBD2. Germline V gene data show CDR1 as MNHEY and CDR2 as SVGEGT. J was trimmed by 0 bases and V by 0 bases; bases with no gene match: 5. The CDR3 consists of 19 residues. The CDR3 DNA reads TGTGCCAGCAGTTACTCGACTAGCGGGGGGCAAAGCTCCTACAATGAGCAGTTCTTC. Encoded protein: CASSYSTSGGQSSYNEQFF.

This clonotype was seen more than once but under ten times. The V and J genes are TRBV7-4 and TRBJ2-1, with 10 bases matching TRBD2. J was trimmed by 1 base and V by 6 bases; bases with no gene match: 24. The CDR3 spans 22 residues. From germline, CDR1 is SGHVT and CDR2 SQSDAQ. The CDR3 sequence: CASRPLAGEKKRALYSYNEQFF. The DNA for the CDR3 is TGTGCCAGCAGACCGCTAGCGGGAGAGAAGAAGCGTGCCCTTTATTCCTACAATGAGCAGTTCTTC. Full variable domain (missing parts from reference TRBV7-4 and TRBJ2-1): GAGVSQSPRYKVAKRGRDVALRCDSISGHVTLYWYRQTLGQGSEVLTYSQSDAQRDKSGRPSGRFSAERPERSVSTLKIQRTEQGDSAVYLCASRPLAGEKKRALYSYNEQFFGPGTRLTVL.

This clonotype has just a few counts. The chain carries TRBV5-5 and TRBJ2-2; TRBD2 might be the D (5 bases). V shed 2 bases and J shed 6 bases, with 17 bases lying between them. Germline CDR1 and CDR2: SGHKS and YYEKEE (reference sequence). The CDR3 sequence is 16 residues long. CDR3 loop: CASSLNSPGIAGELFF. The CDR3 region has the DNA TGTGCCAGCAGCTTAAACAGCCCGGGGATCGCCGGGGAGCTGTTTTTT.

The rearrangement joins TRBV28 to TRBJ1-1, with 8 positions matching TRBD1. This CDR3 has 12 residues. The germline CDR1 and CDR2 sequences are MDHEN and SYDVKM. The trim removed 2 bases at V and 10 bases at J, leaving 3 bases unmatched. The CDR3 bases are TGTGCCAGCAGTTTACTCGACAGGGGAGCTTTCTTT. It encodes CASSLLDRGAFF.

The CDR3, as DNA: TGTGCCACCAGCAGAGATGCCCCTAGCGGCTCCCCCTACGAGCAGTACTTC. It translates to CATSRDAPSGSPYEQYF. This rearrangement joins TRBV15 to TRBJ2-7; 7 bases align to TRBD2. Germline CDR1 and CDR2: LNHNV and YYDKDF (reference sequence). This CDR3 is 17 amino acids long. The J segment lost 2 bases and the V segment lost 0 bases, leaving 10 bases of the junction unmatched.

This clonotype has ten or more counts. This chain links TRBV27 with TRBJ2-7; 12 bases match TRBD2. The CDR3 is 14 residues long. The germline V gene has CDR1 MNHEY and CDR2 SMNVEV (reference sequence). The V gene end was trimmed by 6 bases and the J gene end by 3 bases; junction bases not matched to a gene: 3. This chain's CDR3 is CASSKTSGSYEQYF. The CDR3 DNA reads as TGTGCCAGCAGCAAGACTAGCGGGAGCTACGAGCAGTACTTC.

Here the CDR3 DNA reads TGTGCCACCAGTGGTCCGGGAGGGGGCCGGAGTGAAAAACTGTTTTTT. Its protein is CATSGPGGGRSEKLFF. The chain recombines TRBV24-1 with TRBJ1-4; TRBD1 matches at 7 bases. Germline loops: CDR1 KGHDR, CDR2 SFDVKD. This CDR3 is built from 16 residues. The V and J ends lost 5 bases and 7 bases, in that order; junction bases with no gene match: 12.

In its sample, this clonotype was seen a few times. The gene calls are TRBV6-1 and TRBJ1-1, with no clear D. From germline, CDR1 is MNHNS and CDR2 SASEGT. Trimming took 8 bases from V and 4 from J, leaving 8 bases between them. CDR3 length: 11 residues. CDR3 protein: CASSGGTEAFF. In DNA, the CDR3 is TGTGCCAGCTCGGGCGGCACTGAAGCTTTCTTT.

This clonotype was found many times. This sequence joins TRBV5-6 and TRBJ1-5; unclear D gene. CDR1 is SGHDT and CDR2 is YYEEEE in the germline V gene. V dropped 2 bases and J dropped 3 bases, with 12 bases sitting between them. This CDR3 contains 15 residues. In nucleotides, the CDR3 is TGTGCCAGCAGCTTCGGCAGTCCATTCAATCAGCCCCAGCATTTT. Its translation is CASSFGSPFNQPQHF.